These 2 T cell receptor beta chains came from one sample sequenced in a study of blood T cell repertoires in COVID-19. The method was immunoSEQ multiplex PCR; TCRdb's version includes in-frame clones alone and lacks a portion of them. The data show some 90,000 clones, 75% to 95% seen once. Material: peripheral blood. The source of these receptors is a woman aged 45 to 65 in a cohort sampled during active COVID-19.

This clone was recorded only once. The chain links TRBV6-6 to TRBJ1-5; no clear D gene. The V gene's germline CDR1 is MNHNY and CDR2 SVGAGI (reference sequence). V dropped 2 bases and J dropped 2 bases, with 13 bases sitting between them. This CDR3 spans 16 amino acids. This chain's CDR3 is CASSYARMEGNQPQHF. The CDR3 region has the DNA TGTGCCAGCAGTTACGCCCGGATGGAGGGCAATCAGCCCCAGCATTTT.

V and J are TRBV20-1 and TRBJ1-1; weak D call: TRBD1 (5 bases). Per germline, CDR1 DFQATT and CDR2 SNEGSKA (reference sequence). This CDR3 contains 11 residues. V lost 5 bases, J lost 1 base, and 5 bases lay in between. The CDR3 loop is CSAGQNTEAFF. In DNA, the CDR3 is TGCAGTGCTGGACAGAACACTGAAGCTTTCTTT.